The 17 T cell receptor beta chains below come from one sample, sequenced in a study of blood T cell repertoires in COVID-19. Libraries were prepared by immunoSEQ multiplex PCR; TCRdb keeps only in-frame clonotypes and omits some of them. Of about 170,000 clones detected, over 75% appear once; the ten largest clones hold 6.5% to 7.5%. Sequenced material: peripheral blood. These receptors were collected from a man older than 75 with COVID-19, enrolled during active disease.

Worth noting for this clone: One end of the junction does not line up with germline, which may come from a read error. The chain recombines TRBV6-6 with TRBJ2-7, with D perhaps matching TRBD1 (5 bases). The CDR3 has 10 amino acids. Germline values: CDR1 MNHNY, CDR2 SVGAGI (reference sequence). The CDR3 loop reads CASSAWGLEF. Here the CDR3 DNA reads TGTGCCAGCAGCGCCTGGGGCTTGGAATTC.

This clone has only one observation. The chain links TRBV5-1 to TRBJ1-1, with TRBD1 matching 8 bases. The V segment lost 2 bases and the J segment 1 base; nucleotides outside the gene matches: 4. CDR1 is SGHRS and CDR2 is YFSETQ in the germline V gene. This CDR3 comprises 15 residues. DNA of the CDR3: TGCGCCAGCAGCTTCCAGGGGGCGTGGAACACTGAAGCTTTCTTT. Translated: CASSFQGAWNTEAFF.

The chain links TRBV10-3 to TRBJ1-1, with D uncertain. Germline V lookup: CDR1 ENHRY, CDR2 SYGVKD. V was clipped by 2 bases and J by 2 bases, with 3 bases between them. This CDR3 spans 12 amino acids. CDR3 bases: TGTGCCATCAGTGAGGGCAACACTGAAGCTTTCTTT. Protein sequence: CAISEGNTEAFF.

This chain uses TRBV5-4 with TRBJ1-3; tentative D call: TRBD1 (5 bases). The CDR3 spans 15 residues. V lost 3 bases to trimming and J lost 0 bases, with 10 bases between them. The V gene's germline CDR1 is SGHNT and CDR2 YYREEE (reference sequence). Written as DNA, the CDR3 is TGTGCCAGCAGCTCCCGGGGGAGCTCTGGAAACACCATATATTTT. Translation gives CASSSRGSSGNTIYF.

There are a few counts of this clone. The chain employs TRBV10-3 and TRBJ2-1; D may be TRBD2 (5 bases). The germline CDR1 and CDR2 sequences are ENHRY and SYGVKD. The germline V and J ends were trimmed by 2 bases and 10 bases, with 12 bases remaining between them. The CDR3 loop spans 13 amino acids. The CDR3, as DNA: TGTGCCATCAGTGAGAACCAACGGGAAGAGCAGTTCTTC. This sequence encodes CAISENQREEQFF.

The CDR3 reads CASSGRTGTETQYF. In nucleotides, the CDR3 is TGTGCCAGCAGCGGGCGGACAGGAACGGAGACCCAGTACTTC. V usage is TRBV7-9 and J usage is TRBJ2-5, with 7 bases matching TRBD1. Germline CDR1 reads SEHNR; CDR2 reads FQNEAQ (reference sequence). The CDR3 sequence is 14 residues long. V gave up 5 bases and J gave up 5 bases; unmatched junction bases: 8.

The genes are TRBV6-5 and TRBJ1-5, with 10 bases lining up with TRBD1. CDR3 length: 14 amino acids. The trim removed 8 bases at V and 5 bases at J, leaving 6 bases unmatched. CDR1 is MNHEY and CDR2 is SVGAGI in the germline V gene. CDR3 sequence: CASDRGPLYQPQHF. The CDR3 DNA follows: TGTGCCAGCGACAGGGGGCCCCTCTATCAGCCCCAGCATTTT.

The chain links TRBV5-6 to TRBJ1-6; D call uncertain. The CDR3 is 14 residues long. Per the germline V gene, CDR1 is SGHDT and CDR2 is YYEEEE. The V end lost 0 bases, the J end lost 6 bases, and 7 bases lay between the germline ends. The CDR3 protein is CASSLGVFNSPLHF. The CDR3 bases are TGTGCCAGCAGCTTGGGTGTCTTTAATTCACCCCTCCACTTT.

This clone has just a few counts. The chain is built from TRBV9 and TRBJ2-1, with TRBD2 matching 7 bases. The trim removed 0 bases at V and 3 bases at J, leaving 6 bases unmatched. Germline-derived CDR1 and CDR2 are SGDLS and YYNGEE. The CDR3 extends over 16 amino acids. CDR3 coding DNA: TGTGCCAGCAGCGTAGGAGTCGGGGAGGGCTACAATGAGCAGTTCTTC. Encoded protein: CASSVGVGEGYNEQFF. The full variable domain, completed using reference TRBV9 and TRBJ2-1, is DSGVTQTPKHLITATGQRVTLRCSPRSGDLSVYWYQQSLDQGLQFLIQYYNGEERAKGNILERFSAQQFPDLHSELNLSSLELGDSALYFCASSVGVGEGYNEQFFGPGTRLTVL.

The V gene is TRBV6-5, the J gene TRBJ1-1, with 8 bases matching TRBD1. The germline V gene has CDR1 MNHEY and CDR2 SVGAGI. The CDR3 loop spans 15 amino acids. V shed 7 bases, J shed 1 base, and the junction held 8 bases outside the gene matches. CDR3 amino acids: CASIPDRGPNTEAFF. The CDR3 nucleotides read TGTGCCAGCATACCCGACAGGGGCCCGAACACTGAAGCTTTCTTT.

This clone was detected only a few times. V and J are TRBV12-1 and TRBJ2-1; TRBD1 is the table's D call and was not checked against the DNA. TRBV12-1 is annotated as a pseudogene. CDR3 length: 15 residues. Here the CDR3 DNA reads TGTGCCAGCAGCTTTGAGGGGGACAGGGGGAATGAGCAGTTCTTC. Translating it yields CASSFEGDRGNEQFF.

The chain uses TRBV4-2 and TRBJ2-7, with a tentative D call TRBD2 (6 bases). The CDR3 runs 15 residues. Germline V gives CDR1 LGHNA, CDR2 YNFKEQ. V dropped 0 bases and J dropped 5 bases, with 14 bases sitting between them. The CDR3 protein is CASSQDLRDSDEQYF. The CDR3 DNA reads TGTGCCAGCAGCCAAGATCTCAGGGACTCGGACGAGCAGTACTTC.

The chain combines TRBV7-2 with TRBJ2-3; D might be TRBD1 (6 bases). The CDR3 sequence is 15 residues long. V lost 5 bases, J lost 1 base, and 13 bases lay in between. In germline, CDR1 is SGHTA, CDR2 FQGNSA. The CDR3 nucleotides read TGTGCCAGCAGCCCAGGGGTAATCGGCACAGATACGCAGTATTTT. This sequence encodes CASSPGVIGTDTQYF.

The V call is TRBV18, the J call TRBJ2-2; 9 bases map to TRBD1. The CDR3 spans 15 residues. The germline V gene has CDR1 KGHSH and CDR2 LQKENI. The trim removed 4 bases at V and 6 bases at J, leaving 6 bases unmatched. The chain's CDR3 is CASSLRTGDAGELFF. Written as DNA, the CDR3 is TGTGCCAGCTCACTACGGACAGGGGACGCCGGGGAGCTGTTTTTT. Drawing the rest from reference TRBV18 and TRBJ2-2, the complete variable domain is NAGVMQNPRHLVRRRGQEARLRCSPMKGHSHVYWYRQLPEEGLKFMVYLQKENIIDESGMPKERFSAEFPKEGPSILRIQQVVRGDSAAYFCASSLRTGDAGELFFGEGSRLTVL.

The rearrangement uses TRBV5-1 and TRBJ1-1; TRBD1 matches at 7 bases. Germline CDR1 and CDR2: SGHRS and YFSETQ. J was trimmed by 8 bases and V by 4 bases; bases with no gene match: 5. The CDR3 runs to 12 residues. In nucleotides, the CDR3 is TGCGCCAGCAGCGGGTCAGGGGGAGAAGCTTTCTTT. Translating gives CASSGSGGEAFF.

The V and J genes are TRBV19 and TRBJ1-2, with TRBD1 identical over 9 bases. J gave up 4 bases and V 5 bases, and 5 bases lay outside the gene matches. The CDR3 totals 14 residues. Germline CDR1 is LNHDA and CDR2 is SQIVND (reference sequence). The CDR3 coding sequence is TGTGCCAGTAGTGTCCTACAGGGGGCCTATGGCTACACCTTC. Protein sequence: CASSVLQGAYGYTF. Filled out from reference TRBV19 and TRBJ1-2, the complete variable domain reads DGGITQSPKYLFRKEGQNVTLSCEQNLNHDAMYWYRQDPGQGLRLIYYSQIVNDFQKGDIAEGYSVSREKKESFPLTVTSAQKNPTAFYLCASSVLQGAYGYTFGSGTRLTVV.

This chain connects TRBV7-9 to TRBJ2-1, with D perhaps TRBD2 (6 bases). Germline-derived CDR1 and CDR2 are SEHNR and FQNEAQ (reference sequence). Trimming cost V 2 bases and J 9 bases, with 8 bases left between them. The CDR3 is 12 residues long. The CDR3 here is CASSLNGGEQFF. CDR3 DNA: TGTGCCAGCAGCTTAAACGGGGGTGAGCAGTTCTTC.